A single T cell receptor beta chain is shown here with its context. It lacks a known antigen. Base quality data are lacking; no much larger clone is found one base away. The entry originates in a study of blood T cell repertoires in COVID-19 (dated by TCRdb to 2020 to 2022). Study-level background: Samples from collaborators originated in the United States, Italy and Spain and spanned both the acute and convalescent phases of COVID-19. The material from the prospective study consisted of cDNA or gDNA derived from T cells, B-cell-depleted T cells, or PBMCs. The dataset comprised deeply sampled blood TCRbeta repertoires from subjects exposed to, actively infected with, or recovered from COVID-19. A freely available public database, intended as a resource for researchers studying the immune response to SARS-CoV-2, is where the repertoires were released. The samples were drawn from two sources: the first 160 participants of the ongoing ImmuneRACE study, and over 1,000 subjects contributed by 6 global collaborators. Sample metadata almost always included a de-identified subject ID, COVID-19 status, age in years and sex. Where available, HLA class I and class II types were obtained from metadata supplied by the sample provider rather than from assay-based typing.

Participants in the prospective study were aged about 18 to 90 years, lived in more than 20 United States geographic areas, and enrolled through a virtual design. In the prospective study, participants were assigned to cohorts based on the clinical history participants reported in a screening survey and a study questionnaire. Recovered participants in ImmuneRACE Cohort 3 were defined by two consecutive negative NP/OP PCR tests, clearance by a healthcare professional, or resolution of symptoms. Each participant in the prospective study had whole blood, serum and a nasopharyngeal or oropharyngeal swab collected by mobile phlebotomists. Prospective study participants could optionally give additional blood draws and questionnaires over a roughly 2-month period. Prospective study blood samples were shipped either frozen or at room temperature before DNA extraction. TCRbeta CDR3 regions were amplified from genomic DNA by means of the immunoSEQ Assay, a bias-controlled multiplex PCR. The original pipeline was this. Nucleated cell counts per sample were estimated from amplification of reference gene primers within the assay. To quantify the absolute abundance of each unique TCRbeta CDR3 rearrangement, sequence reads were collapsed and filtered. For each sample, productive Simpson clonality was calculated as the square root of Simpson's diversity index over productive rearrangements. This is the immuneACCESS table as TCRdb keeps it, with only in-frame sequences that have V and J called. A part of the clones is gone; compared with another copy, unresolved V genes explain less than half, and the rest is unexplained. V and J calls and clone size are as listed in that table; D and trimming were resolved from the DNA. The sample yields under 200,000 clones; 84% were counted once. The ten largest clones represent roughly 12% of the sample.

On the study overall, not on this receptor specifically: The quantity of clinical and demographic metadata differed by source and by participant and was supplied without curation.

V loses 4 bases, J loses 0 bases, and the germline ends lie 7 bases apart. The CDR3 contains 13 residues, cysteine and phenylalanine counted. CDR3 DNA only is kept here, 39 bases in frame from base 1. Looking up the germline V gene (reference sequence) yields CDR1 LNHDA and CDR2 SQIVND. Input material: PBMCs or T cells enriched from blood (not recorded which). The TCR originated in a man aged 45-60 years who had recovered from COVID-19. Recombination connected TRBV19 to TRBJ2-7; tentative D gene TRBD2, with 5 bases matching. This receptor has the CDR3 CASSKGSSYEQYF. The DNA reads TGTGCCAGTAGTAAAGGGAGCTCCTACGAGCAGTACTTC.